Given below is one TCR beta chain in context. This may come from a read error, since a much larger clone is one base off. Other DNA sequences from this sample encode an identical CDR3 as well. The sample is drawn from a study of control samples from healthy donors and cancer patients. TCRdb's table, derived via immunoSEQ multiplex PCR, lists solely in-frame clones and lacks some. The repertoire holds about 44,000 clones, with 60% to 80% as singletons. CDR1 is SGHRS and CDR2 is YFSETQ in the germline V gene. The CDR3 is 14 residues long. The sequenced sample was formalin-fixed, paraffin-embedded tissue. V gene TRBV5-1 combines with J gene TRBJ2-7, with 11 positions matching TRBD1. The source of this sequence is a male donor with melanoma. CDR3 nucleotides: TGCGCCAGCAGCCGGGACAGGGGGACCTACGAGCAGTATTTC. Translation gives CASSRDRGTYEQYF.